Below, 26 T cell receptor beta chains from the same sample are listed, as sequenced in a study of T cells in Graves' hyperthyroidism and ophthalmopathy. Amplification of TCR beta CDR3 regions used RNA as the template. An initial round of RT-PCR targeting the TCR CDR3 relied on the HTBI primer set. TCRdb re-called the multiplex PCR reads through MiXCR, storing one row per CDR3 protein. In the table there are around 660,000 distinct CDR3 sequences, just under 45% of which are singletons. What was sequenced was peripheral blood or thyroid tissue (not recorded which). The receptor source for this set is an adult man with Graves' disease, either hyperthyroidism or ophthalmopathy (not recorded which).

The rearrangement links TRBV2 to TRBJ2-7, with TRBD1 matching over 8 bases. Per the germline V gene, CDR1 is SNHLY and CDR2 is FYNNEI. V shed 6 bases and J 6 bases; nucleotides not matched to a gene: 13. The CDR3 consists of 15 residues. The CDR3 region is CASSGDRTGWGEQYF. DNA of the CDR3: TGTGCCAGCAGCGGGGACAGGACAGGGTGGGGCGAGCAGTACTTC.

A word on this clonotype: This may be a read error, as it is one base from a much larger clone. The chain recombines TRBV2 with TRBJ1-6, with D tentatively TRBD1 (6 bases). From germline, CDR1 is SNHLY and CDR2 FYNNEI. CDR3 length equals 16 residues. V was pared by 4 bases and J by 9 bases, with 19 bases between. CDR3 coding DNA: TGTGCCAGCAGTGCCCACTTACAGGGCTGGGGTTCACCCCTCCACTTT. It specifies CASSAHLQGWGSPLHF. Based on the CDR3 plus reference TRBV2 and TRBJ1-6, the full variable domain is EPEVTQTPSHQVTQMGQEVILRCVPISNHLYFYWYRQILGQKVEFLVSFYNNEISEKSEIFDDQFSVERPDGSNFTLKIRSTKLEDSAMYFCASSAHLQGWGSPLHFGNGTRLTVT.

In this sample, this clonotype turned up a few times. The V and J genes are TRBV19 and TRBJ2-7; TRBD1 matches 8 bases. V shed 10 bases and J 1 base; nucleotides not matched to a gene: 12. CDR3 length: 15 residues. Germline CDR1 reads LNHDA; CDR2 reads SQIVND (reference sequence). CDR3 bases: TGTGCCAATAACTCCGGGACAGGTTTTTCCTACGAGCAGTACTTC. Translation gives CANNSGTGFSYEQYF.

This clonotype was observed a handful of times. V usage is TRBV20-1 and J usage is TRBJ2-7, with 12 bases that match TRBD2. This CDR3 spans 15 amino acids. V lost 0 bases and J lost 6; bases outside the gene matches: 6. Germline V gene lookup returns CDR1 DFQATT and CDR2 SNEGSKA (reference sequence). This chain's CDR3 is CSARDTASGGGEQYF. As DNA, the CDR3 is TGCAGTGCTAGAGATACGGCTAGCGGGGGGGGCGAGCAGTACTTC.

The chain uses TRBV24-1 and TRBJ1-6, with D uncertain. The CDR3 loop spans 12 amino acids. The germline gives CDR1 KGHDR, CDR2 SFDVKD. V was clipped by 4 bases and J by 13 bases, with 10 bases between them. CDR3 loop: CATSEAGRPLHF. CDR3 bases: TGTGCCACCAGTGAAGCAGGAAGGCCCCTCCACTTT.

This clonotype has just a few counts. This sequence joins TRBV2 and TRBJ1-5; 7 positions match TRBD1. Germline lookup yields CDR1 SNHLY and CDR2 FYNNEI. The V and J ends lost 4 bases and 4 bases, in that order; junction bases with no gene match: 10. This CDR3 spans 16 amino acids. The CDR3 spells CASSAYAGGNNQPQHF. CDR3 DNA: TGTGCCAGCAGTGCCTACGCAGGGGGAAATAATCAGCCCCAGCATTTT. The variable domain in full, with the rest retrieved from reference TRBV2 and TRBJ1-5, is EPEVTQTPSHQVTQMGQEVILRCVPISNHLYFYWYRQILGQKVEFLVSFYNNEISEKSEIFDDQFSVERPDGSNFTLKIRSTKLEDSAMYFCASSAYAGGNNQPQHFGDGTRLSIL.

V and J are TRBV7-9 and TRBJ2-7; 7 bases align to TRBD1. Germline V CDR1 and CDR2: SEHNR, FQNEAQ (reference sequence). With V trimmed by 5 bases and J by 2 bases, 6 bases remained unmatched. CDR3 size: 14 residues. The DNA for the CDR3 is TGTGCCAGCAGCCCCCGGGGACAGCCCTACGAGCAGTACTTC. It encodes CASSPRGQPYEQYF. The complete variable domain, with remaining parts taken from reference TRBV7-9 and TRBJ2-7, reads DTGVSQNPRHKITKRGQNVTFRCDPISEHNRLYWYRQTLGQGPEFLTYFQNEAQLEKSRLLSDRFSAERPKGSFSTLEIQRTEQGDSAMYLCASSPRGQPYEQYFGPGTRLTVT.

V and J are TRBV7-3 and TRBJ1-5, with a possible D match to TRBD1 (5 bases). CDR3 length equals 14 residues. V was clipped by 5 bases and J by 6 bases, with 14 bases between them. Germline lookup yields CDR1 SGHTA and CDR2 FQGTGA. CDR3 DNA: TGTGCCAGCAGCGAGCCAGGGCCGGGTCAGCCCCAGCATTTT. Protein sequence: CASSEPGPGQPQHF.

As regards this clonotype: A clone one base away is much larger, so this may be a read error. The chain is built from TRBV2 and TRBJ1-1, with 9 positions matching TRBD1. The CDR3 spans 13 residues. Germline V gives CDR1 SNHLY, CDR2 FYNNEI. After removal of 6 bases from V and 12 bases from J, the junction contained 11 bases not matched to a gene. CDR3 sequence reads: CASRSTPGQGTFF. The CDR3 DNA sequence: TGTGCCAGCAGGTCGACACCGGGACAGGGTACTTTCTTT.

The V and J genes are TRBV25-1 and TRBJ2-5; D might be TRBD1 or TRBD2, each matching 5 bases. The CDR3 is 15 amino acids. In germline, CDR1 is MGHDK, CDR2 SYGVNS. Trimming removed 7 bases at V and 5 bases at J, with 20 bases between. The CDR3 sequence is CASTLSLGGIETQYF. The CDR3 DNA is TGTGCCAGCACCCTTTCCCTTGGGGGTATCGAGACCCAGTACTTC.

The V gene is TRBV6-5, the J gene TRBJ2-7; TRBD2 agrees at 8 bases. CDR3 length equals 13 residues. The V gene end was trimmed by 6 bases and the J gene end by 3 bases; junction bases not matched to a gene: 4. In germline, CDR1 is MNHEY, CDR2 SVGAGI. The chain's CDR3 is CASRVAGNYEQYF. The CDR3 bases are TGTGCCAGCAGGGTAGCGGGGAACTACGAGCAGTACTTC.

The genes are TRBV9 and TRBJ2-3; perhaps TRBD2 as D (6 bases). The CDR3 loop spans 15 amino acids. In germline, CDR1 is SGDLS, CDR2 YYNGEE. Trimming left V 2 bases short and J 4 bases short, with 14 bases between. CDR3 nucleotides: TGTGCCAGCAGCGTCGGCGGGATAGGGGCAGATACGCAGTATTTT. It codes for CASSVGGIGADTQYF.

The J gene is TRBJ2-5, the V gene TRBV7-9; 12 bases fit TRBD2. Germline CDR1 is SEHNR and CDR2 is FQNEAQ (reference sequence). CDR3 size: 14 residues. The junction had 4 bases not matched to a gene; V was cut back by 7 bases and J by 4 bases. The CDR3 here is CASTPLAGGETQYF. Here the CDR3 DNA reads TGTGCCAGCACCCCACTAGCGGGGGGAGAGACCCAGTACTTC.

In this sample, this clonotype turned up a few times. The chain links TRBV7-8 to TRBJ1-4, with D unclear. This CDR3 is 16 amino acids long. Looked up from germline, CDR1 is SGHVS and CDR2 is FQNEAQ. V lost 1 base to trimming and J lost 0 bases, with 9 bases between them. CDR3 sequence (DNA): TGTGCCAGCAGCTTAGACCCGACAACAACTAATGAAAAACTGTTTTTT. Translating gives CASSLDPTTTNEKLFF.

Regarding this clonotype: This may stem from a read error, because a much larger clone lies one nucleotide away. The chain is built from TRBV29-1 and TRBJ1-2, with D perhaps TRBD1 (6 bases). CDR1 and CDR2 (germline): SQVTM, ANQGSEA. This CDR3 contains 16 residues. The CDR3 spells CSADNWGANLNYGYTF. CDR3 in DNA: TGCAGTGCTGACAATTGGGGGGCGAACCTTAACTATGGCTACACCTTC.

The chain joins TRBV7-8 to TRBJ2-7; no definite D call. This CDR3 region has 14 residues. Germline CDR1 is SGHVS and CDR2 is FQNEAQ. Trimming took off 5 bases at V and 4 bases at J, with 15 bases between the two ends. This chain's CDR3 is CASSQVAGAYEQYF. The DNA for the CDR3 is TGTGCCAGCAGCCAGGTGGCAGGAGCGTACGAGCAGTACTTC.

The sample holds many counts of this clonotype. This sequence joins TRBV2 and TRBJ1-5, with unresolved D. This CDR3 is 15 amino acids long. Germline V lookup: CDR1 SNHLY, CDR2 FYNNEI. Trimming cost V 4 bases and J 3 bases, with 13 bases left between them. In DNA form, the CDR3 reads TGTGCCAGCAGTGCGGTCGTGGGAGCCAATCAGCCCCAGCATTTT. Translated, it gives CASSAVVGANQPQHF.

This clonotype has just one count. A much larger clone differs by one base, so this may be a read error. The V gene is TRBV6-5, the J gene TRBJ1-2; D uncertain. This CDR3 comprises 13 residues. CDR1 is MNHEY, CDR2 SVGAGI, per germline. In nucleotides, the CDR3 is TGTGCCATCAGTTACTCGGACGCGAATGGCTACACCTTC. Translating it yields CAISYSDANGYTF.

The CDR3 protein is CATSRDRQGKETQYF. For the CDR3, the DNA is TGTGCCACCAGCAGAGATCGGCAGGGAAAAGAGACCCAGTACTTC. The V gene is TRBV15, the J gene TRBJ2-5, with D maybe TRBD1 (5 bases). Per the germline V gene, CDR1 is LNHNV and CDR2 is YYDKDF (reference sequence). The CDR3 runs to 15 residues. The V gene lost 0 bases and the J gene lost 3 bases, with 11 bases spanning the gap.

Turning to this clonotype: At one boundary the junction diverges from the germline segment, which might be a read error. V is TRBV7-2 and J is TRBJ1-2, with D possibly TRBD1 on 6 matching bases. Germline V CDR1 and CDR2: SGHTA, FQGNSA. The CDR3 loop spans 16 amino acids. This CDR3 reads CASSPLAGQGMYGHTF. DNA of the CDR3: TGTGCCAGCAGCCCACTCGCAGGGCAGGGGATGTATGGCCACACCTTC.

This sequence joins TRBV6-5 and TRBJ1-1, with D hard to call. The CDR3 spans 11 residues. CDR1 is MNHEY and CDR2 is SVGAGI in the germline V gene. V lost 5 bases and J lost 9, with 10 bases in between. The CDR3 DNA sequence: TGTGCCAGCAGTCCGGACCCTCAAGCTTTCTTT. This sequence encodes CASSPDPQAFF.

This clonotype was picked up one time. One base away lies a much larger clone, so this may be a sequencing read error. The rearrangement joins TRBV24-1 to TRBJ1-5, with no clear D. There are 14 residues in the CDR3. Germline CDR1 reads KGHDR; CDR2 reads SFDVKD. CDR3 DNA: TGTGCCACCAGTGAGTTTTTAAGCAGTCAGCCCCAGCATTTT. This translates into CATSEFLSSQPQHF.

This clonotype was seen only a few times. The chain employs TRBV6-5 and TRBJ2-5; D gene unclear. The CDR3 covers 14 residues. V lost 7 bases and J 5 bases, leaving 17 bases between the germline ends. CDR1 MNHEY and CDR2 SVGAGI come from the germline V gene. CDR3 nucleotide sequence: TGTGCCAGCAAGTTCTTAGGGCAAGAGGAGACCCAGTACTTC. As protein: CASKFLGQEETQYF.

A word on this clonotype: Germline is not matched at one junction end, which may reflect a read error. The chain combines TRBV16 with TRBJ2-7, with TRBD1 identical over 11 bases. This CDR3 spans 16 amino acids. The germline V gene has CDR1 KGHSY and CDR2 FQNENV. CDR3 protein: CASSPPGQGGRSEQYF. Written as DNA, the CDR3 is TGCGCCAGCAGCCCCCCGGGACAGGGGGGCCGGAGCGAGCAGTACTTC.

Comment on this clonotype: At one end, the junction sequence differs from germline, possibly due to a read error. This rearrangement joins TRBV9 to TRBJ2-6; TRBD1 might be the D (6 bases). The germline gives CDR1 SGDLS, CDR2 YYNGEE. The CDR3 spans 14 residues. CDR3 residues: CASSLGRGGNVLTF. In DNA, the CDR3 is TGTGCCAGCAGCCTCGGAAGAGGGGGCAACGTCCTGACTTTC.

This clonotype was detected a few times. Being one base from a much bigger clone, this may be a read error. J is TRBJ2-7 and V is TRBV10-2; 11 bases align to TRBD2. Germline CDR1 WSHSY, CDR2 SAAADI. The V and J ends lost 6 bases and 3 bases, in that order; junction bases with no gene match: 1. The CDR3 contains 13 residues. The CDR3 region is CASRLAGVYEQYF. The DNA for the CDR3 is TGCGCCAGCAGACTAGCGGGAGTCTACGAGCAGTACTTC.